This note documents a single TCR beta chain sequence. This entry comes from a study of shared T cell receptors in the human thymus. Sequenced by immunoSEQ multiplex PCR; TCRdb stores in-frame clones only, minus some. The sample lists 540,000 or so clones; around three quarters were seen once. V lost 2 bases, J lost 4 bases, and 2 bases stayed unmatched. Germline V CDR1 and CDR2: MDHEN, SYDVKM. The CDR3 spans 15 residues. Another study also made use of these data, one on human thymus T cells. According to that study: Thymus specimens were resections from corrective heart surgery.

The chain is built from TRBV28 and TRBJ2-2, with TRBD2 matching over 9 bases. The sequenced sample consisted of thymocytes. This clonotype was sampled from a boy in the first two years of life with a congenital heart defect. CDR3 residues: CASSLPTSGTGELFF. The CDR3 coding sequence is TGTGCCAGCAGTTTACCGACTAGCGGCACCGGGGAGCTGTTTTTT.